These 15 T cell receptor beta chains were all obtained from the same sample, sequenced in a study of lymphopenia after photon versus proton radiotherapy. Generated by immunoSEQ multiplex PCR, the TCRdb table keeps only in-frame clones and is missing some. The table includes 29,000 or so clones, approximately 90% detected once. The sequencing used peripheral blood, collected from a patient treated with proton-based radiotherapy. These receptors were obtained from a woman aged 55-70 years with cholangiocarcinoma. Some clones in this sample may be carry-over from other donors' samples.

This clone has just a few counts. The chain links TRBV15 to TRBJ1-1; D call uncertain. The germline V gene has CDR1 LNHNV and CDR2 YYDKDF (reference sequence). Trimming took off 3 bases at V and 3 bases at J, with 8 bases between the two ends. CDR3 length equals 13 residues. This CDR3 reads CATSSGEDTEAFF. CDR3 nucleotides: TGTGCCACCAGCAGCGGGGAGGACACTGAAGCTTTCTTT.

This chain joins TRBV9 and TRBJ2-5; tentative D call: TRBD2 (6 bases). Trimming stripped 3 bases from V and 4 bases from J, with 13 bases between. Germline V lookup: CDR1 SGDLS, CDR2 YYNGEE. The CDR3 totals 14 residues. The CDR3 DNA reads TGTGCCAGCAGCGCCCCGGGGGAAGGAGAGACCCAGTACTTC. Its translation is CASSAPGEGETQYF.

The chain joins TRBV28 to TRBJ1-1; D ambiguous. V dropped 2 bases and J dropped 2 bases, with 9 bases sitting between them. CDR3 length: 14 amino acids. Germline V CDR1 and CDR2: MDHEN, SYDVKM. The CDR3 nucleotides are TGTGCCAGCAGTTTAGTTGCGGTTAACACTGAAGCTTTCTTT. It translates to CASSLVAVNTEAFF.

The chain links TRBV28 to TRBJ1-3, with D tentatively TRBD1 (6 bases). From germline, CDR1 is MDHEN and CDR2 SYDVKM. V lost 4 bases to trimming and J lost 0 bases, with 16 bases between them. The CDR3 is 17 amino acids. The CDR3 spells CASSSTGTPNSGNTIYF. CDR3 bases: TGTGCCAGCAGTTCCACCGGGACACCCAACTCTGGAAACACCATATATTTT.

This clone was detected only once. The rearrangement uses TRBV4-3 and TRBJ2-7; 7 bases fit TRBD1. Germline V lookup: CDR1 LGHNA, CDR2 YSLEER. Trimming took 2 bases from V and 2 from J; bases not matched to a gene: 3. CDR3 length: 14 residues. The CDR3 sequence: CASSQRTGTYEQYF. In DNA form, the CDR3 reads TGCGCCAGCAGCCAAAGGACAGGAACCTACGAGCAGTACTTC.

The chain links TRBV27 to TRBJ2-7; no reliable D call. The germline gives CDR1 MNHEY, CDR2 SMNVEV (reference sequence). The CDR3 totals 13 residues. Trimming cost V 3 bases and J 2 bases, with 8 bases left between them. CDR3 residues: CASSFGETYEQYF. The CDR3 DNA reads TGTGCCAGCAGTTTCGGCGAGACCTACGAGCAGTACTTC.

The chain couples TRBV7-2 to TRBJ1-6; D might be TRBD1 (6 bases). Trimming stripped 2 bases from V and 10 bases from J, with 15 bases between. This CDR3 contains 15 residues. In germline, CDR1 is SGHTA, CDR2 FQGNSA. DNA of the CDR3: TGTGCCAGCAGCTTAATCAGGGACAAGGGGTCACCCCTCCACTTT. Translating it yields CASSLIRDKGSPLHF. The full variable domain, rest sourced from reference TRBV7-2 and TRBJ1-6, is GAGVSQSPSNKVTEKGKDVELRCDPISGHTALYWYRQSLGQGLEFLIYFQGNSAPDKSGLPSDRFSAERTGGSVSTLTIQRTQQEDSAVYLCASSLIRDKGSPLHFGNGTRLTVT.

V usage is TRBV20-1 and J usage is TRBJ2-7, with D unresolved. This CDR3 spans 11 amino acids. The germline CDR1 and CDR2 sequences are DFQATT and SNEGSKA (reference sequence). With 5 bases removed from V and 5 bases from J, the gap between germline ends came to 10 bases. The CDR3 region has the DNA TGCAGTGCTCGGGCCCGGGACGAGCAGTACTTC. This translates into CSARARDEQYF.

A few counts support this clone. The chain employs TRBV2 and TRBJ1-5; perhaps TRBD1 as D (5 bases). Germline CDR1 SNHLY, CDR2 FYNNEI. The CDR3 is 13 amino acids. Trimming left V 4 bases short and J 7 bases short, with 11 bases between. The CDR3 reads CASSGLQGQPQHF. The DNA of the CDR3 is TGTGCCAGCAGTGGGCTGCAGGGACAGCCCCAGCATTTT.

The CDR3 is CASSDSGGSYEQYF. DNA for the CDR3: TGTGCCAGCAGTGATTCGGGCGGGTCCTACGAGCAGTACTTC. V gene TRBV25-1 combines with J gene TRBJ2-7; D might be TRBD2 (5 bases). Germline CDR1 MGHDK, CDR2 SYGVNS. CDR3 length: 14 amino acids. Trimming left V 3 bases short and J 1 base short, with 10 bases between.

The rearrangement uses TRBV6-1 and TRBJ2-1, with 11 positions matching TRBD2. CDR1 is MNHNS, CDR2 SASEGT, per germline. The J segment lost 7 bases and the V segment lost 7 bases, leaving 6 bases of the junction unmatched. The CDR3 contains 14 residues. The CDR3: CASILAGGYNEQFF. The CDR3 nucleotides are TGTGCCAGCATATTAGCGGGAGGGTATAATGAGCAGTTCTTC.

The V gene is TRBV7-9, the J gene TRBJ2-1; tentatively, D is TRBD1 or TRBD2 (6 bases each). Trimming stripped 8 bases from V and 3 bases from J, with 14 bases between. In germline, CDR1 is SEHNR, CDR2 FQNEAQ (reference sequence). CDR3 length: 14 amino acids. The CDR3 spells CASSGGGIYNEQFF. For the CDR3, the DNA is TGTGCCAGCTCCGGGGGCGGGATCTACAATGAGCAGTTCTTC.

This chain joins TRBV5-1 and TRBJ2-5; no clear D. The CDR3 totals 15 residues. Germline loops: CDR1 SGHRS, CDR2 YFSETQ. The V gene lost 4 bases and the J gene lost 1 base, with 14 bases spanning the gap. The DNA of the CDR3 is TGCGCCAGCAGCCCCGAGCGACCGTTCCAAGAGACCCAGTACTTC. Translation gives CASSPERPFQETQYF.

CDR3 region: CASSLTGQRRGEQYF. CDR3 bases: TGTGCCAGCAGCTTGACGGGGCAAAGAAGGGGCGAGCAGTACTTC. The rearrangement uses TRBV5-8 and TRBJ2-7; D might be TRBD1 or TRBD2, each matching 5 bases. CDR3 length: 15 residues. Germline-derived CDR1 and CDR2 are SGHTS and YDEGEE. Between the trimmed V and J ends, which lost 1 base and 6 bases, there was a span of 17 bases.

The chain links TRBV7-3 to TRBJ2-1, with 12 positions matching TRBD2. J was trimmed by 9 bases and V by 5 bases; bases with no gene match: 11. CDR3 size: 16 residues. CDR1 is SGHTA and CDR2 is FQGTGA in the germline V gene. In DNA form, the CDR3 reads TGTGCCAGCAGCCGTACACCGGGACTAGCGGGCGGTGAGCAGTTCTTC. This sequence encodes CASSRTPGLAGGEQFF.